Detailed here is one T cell receptor beta chain. This sample is drawn from a study of shared clonotypes between healthy human individuals. Repertoires were generated with immunoSEQ multiplex PCR, while TCRdb's copy carries only in-frame clones and drops some. In the table there are some 2,500,000 clones, 93% of which are singletons. The specimen was naive CD4+ T cells from PBMCs. Stated subset: CD45RA+ positively selected. The sequence was collected from a man aged 18 to 29 in good health. Some clones in this sample may be carry-over from other donors' samples.

DNA for the CDR3: TGTGCCAGCAGCGTACAAGGGACCCAGGGTGCGCAGTTCTTC. Translation gives CASSVQGTQGAQFF. The chain recombines TRBV7-2 with TRBJ2-1; the D gene could be TRBD1 or TRBD2 (5 bases each). V lost 5 bases and J lost 12, with 20 bases in between. From germline, CDR1 is SGHTA and CDR2 FQGNSA. This CDR3 is built from 14 residues.